These 18 T cell receptor beta chains were all obtained from the same sample, sequenced in a study of shared clonotypes between healthy human individuals. Sequenced by immunoSEQ multiplex PCR; TCRdb stores in-frame clones only, minus some. The table has about 1.5 million clones, roughly 98% seen once. Sequencing used naive CD4+ T cells sorted from blood. Subset specified: CD45RA+ positively selected. Every receptor here comes from a young man in good health.

This clone was detected only once. The J gene is TRBJ1-4, the V gene TRBV19; the D gene is possibly TRBD1 (6 bases). Trimming shortened V by 3 bases and J by 7 bases, and 18 bases separated the two germline ends. Germline-derived CDR1 and CDR2 are LNHDA and SQIVND (reference sequence). This CDR3 spans 16 amino acids. The CDR3 loop is CASSITRGGLGEKLFF. For the CDR3, the DNA is TGTGCCAGTAGTATTACCAGGGGAGGACTCGGTGAAAAACTGTTTTTT.

The chain combines TRBV28 with TRBJ2-7, with a weak D call TRBD2 (5 bases). Looked up from germline, CDR1 is MDHEN and CDR2 is SYDVKM. Trimming left V 4 bases short and J 4 bases short, with 8 bases between. The CDR3 loop spans 12 amino acids. The CDR3 nucleotides read TGTGCCAGCAGTTCGGACTTGTACGAGCAGTACTTC. Translated, it gives CASSSDLYEQYF.

The rearrangement uses TRBV11-2 and TRBJ2-1; TRBD1 agrees at 7 bases. Germline trimming cut 5 bases from V and 3 bases from J; bases unmatched to any gene: 16. The CDR3 has 18 amino acids. Germline CDR1 SGHAT, CDR2 FQNNGV. The CDR3, as DNA: TGTGCCAGCAGCCTAACCGACCAGGGGGTCTGGCTCTACAATGAGCAGTTCTTC. Its protein product is CASSLTDQGVWLYNEQFF.

This chain connects TRBV28 to TRBJ2-7; 9 bases are shared with TRBD1. From germline, CDR1 is MDHEN and CDR2 SYDVKM. The CDR3 has 16 amino acids. J gave up 0 bases and V 5 bases, and 8 bases lay outside the gene matches. The CDR3 sequence is CASSPWTGASSYEQYF. The CDR3 DNA sequence: TGTGCCAGCAGTCCGTGGACAGGGGCAAGCTCCTACGAGCAGTACTTC.

Turning to this clone: This same CDR3 is encoded by further DNA sequences in the sample. The chain has TRBV5-1 and TRBJ2-7; no definite D call. V shed 0 bases and J shed 5 bases, with 6 bases lying between them. The CDR3 runs to 12 residues. CDR1 and CDR2 (germline): SGHRS, YFSETQ. CDR3 DNA sequence: TGCGCCAGCAGCTTGGCCGGCGACGAGCAGTACTTC. It translates to CASSLAGDEQYF.

The rearrangement uses TRBV5-1 and TRBJ2-3; D is possibly TRBD1 (6 bases). The germline V gene has CDR1 SGHRS and CDR2 YFSETQ. This CDR3 is built from 15 residues. Trimming took 0 bases from V and 6 from J, leaving 14 bases between them. The CDR3 region is CASSLENRAGDTQYF. CDR3 in DNA: TGCGCCAGCAGCTTGGAGAACAGGGCTGGCGATACGCAGTATTTT.

The chain carries TRBV29-1 and TRBJ2-4; D is possibly TRBD1 (6 bases). Germline CDR1 is SQVTM and CDR2 is ANQGSEA. Trimming removed 6 bases at V and 5 bases at J, with 14 bases between. This CDR3 spans 13 amino acids. The CDR3 spells CSVSLSGENIQYF. The CDR3 DNA follows: TGCAGCGTGAGCCTTTCAGGGGAAAACATTCAGTACTTC.

The DNA of the CDR3 is TGTGCCAGCAGCTTGGCGGTGAGGCGGGAAATAGGTAATGAGCAGTTCTTC. Protein sequence: CASSLAVRREIGNEQFF. The gene calls are TRBV5-4 and TRBJ2-1; possibly TRBD2 for D (6 bases). This CDR3 is 17 amino acids long. Germline V gene sequence: CDR1 SGHNT, CDR2 YYREEE (reference sequence). Between the trimmed V and J ends, which lost 0 bases and 7 bases, there was a span of 20 bases.

The rearrangement links TRBV7-3 to TRBJ2-3; 9 nucleotides line up with TRBD2. Trimming took 5 bases from V and 3 from J; bases not matched to a gene: 9. This CDR3 comprises 16 residues. Looked up from germline, CDR1 is SGHTA and CDR2 is FQGTGA. CDR3 sequence: CASSPVAGVGTDTQYF. Here the CDR3 DNA reads TGTGCCAGCAGCCCCGTAGCGGGAGTGGGGACAGATACGCAGTATTTT.

Comment on this clone: The sample carries other DNA sequences with the same CDR3. The V gene is TRBV27, the J gene TRBJ2-3, with unresolved D. Germline V gene sequence: CDR1 MNHEY, CDR2 SMNVEV (reference sequence). This CDR3 has 13 amino acids. Trimming removed 2 bases at V and 1 base at J, with 4 bases between. CDR3 coding DNA: TGTGCCAGCAGTTTACGGGGCACAGATACGCAGTATTTT. Translation: CASSLRGTDTQYF.

The rearrangement joins TRBV7-2 to TRBJ1-1; no definite D call. The CDR3 length is 15 residues. V was clipped by 2 bases and J by 1 base, with 11 bases between them. The germline CDR1 and CDR2 sequences are SGHTA and FQGNSA. The CDR3 loop is CASSLFRTGNTEAFF. The CDR3 coding sequence is TGTGCCAGCAGCTTATTTAGGACGGGGAACACTGAAGCTTTCTTT.

V usage is TRBV5-4 and J usage is TRBJ2-7; D ambiguous. The CDR3 has 15 residues. Germline V gives CDR1 SGHNT, CDR2 YYREEE (reference sequence). The V end was cut by 4 bases, the J end by 0 bases, with 14 bases between. The CDR3: CASSVAPAYSYEQYF. Here the CDR3 DNA reads TGTGCCAGCAGCGTGGCCCCCGCATACTCCTACGAGCAGTACTTC.

This chain uses TRBV5-1 with TRBJ1-4, with TRBD1 as a possible D gene (5 bases). V was pared by 3 bases and J by 5 bases, with 11 bases between. This CDR3 has 14 residues. CDR1 and CDR2 from the germline V gene are SGHRS and YFSETQ. The CDR3 coding sequence is TGCGCCAGCAGCTGGGGGGAGCCAAATGAAAAACTGTTTTTT. This sequence encodes CASSWGEPNEKLFF. The full variable domain, completed using reference TRBV5-1 and TRBJ1-4, is KAGVTQTPRYLIKTRGQQVTLSCSPISGHRSVSWYQQTPGQGLQFLFEYFSETQRNKGNFPGRFSGRQFSNSRSEMNVSTLELGDSALYLCASSWGEPNEKLFFGSGTQLSVL.

The chain is built from TRBV11-1 and TRBJ2-4; TRBD2 matches at 8 bases. Germline CDR1 SGHAT, CDR2 FQDESV (reference sequence). This CDR3 is 13 amino acids long. V lost 4 bases and J lost 12; bases outside the gene matches: 8. Written as DNA, the CDR3 is TGTGCCAGCAGCTCGGGGACTAGGATCACTCAGTACTTC. Translated: CASSSGTRITQYF.

The chain couples TRBV9 to TRBJ2-7; the D is unclear. The CDR3 spans 13 residues. Germline V lookup: CDR1 SGDLS, CDR2 YYNGEE. V dropped 3 bases and J dropped 4 bases, with 11 bases sitting between them. The CDR3 spells CASSASIGYEQYF. The CDR3 DNA follows: TGTGCCAGCAGCGCGAGTATTGGGTACGAGCAGTACTTC.

CDR3 bases: TGTGCCAGCAGCTTAAATGTCGGGGGCACAGATACGCAGTATTTT. This sequence encodes CASSLNVGGTDTQYF. The chain couples TRBV7-2 to TRBJ2-3; TRBD2 might be the D (5 bases). The CDR3 sequence is 15 residues long. CDR1 SGHTA and CDR2 FQGNSA come from the germline V gene. V was pared by 2 bases and J by 1 base, with 10 bases between.

This chain uses TRBV5-4 with TRBJ2-7; D ambiguous. With 4 bases removed from V and 1 base from J, the gap between germline ends came to 15 bases. The CDR3 is 15 residues long. Looked up from germline, CDR1 is SGHNT and CDR2 is YYREEE (reference sequence). For the CDR3, the DNA is TGTGCCAGCAGCCTCCCGACGGCAGCTTCCTACGAGCAGTACTTC. Translating it yields CASSLPTAASYEQYF.

The chain carries TRBV18 and TRBJ2-5; TRBD1 matches 7 bases. Germline values: CDR1 KGHSH, CDR2 LQKENI. The CDR3 runs 13 residues. With 4 bases clipped from V and 5 bases from J, the junction kept 4 bases outside the gene matches. The CDR3 nucleotides read TGTGCCAGCTCACAGGGGGCCGGGGAGACCCAGTACTTC. It translates to CASSQGAGETQYF.